This T cell receptor beta chain was profiled in a study of blood T cell repertoires in COVID-19. The repertoire was sequenced with immunoSEQ multiplex PCR; TCRdb's copy has only in-frame clones and lacks some. This table has about 98,000 clones, over 70% appearing once. CDR3 size: 16 residues. V gave up 0 bases and J gave up 5 bases, with 16 bases separating them. CDR1 is WNHNN, CDR2 SYGVQD, per germline (reference sequence). Input material: peripheral blood. The chain joins TRBV10-1 to TRBJ1-1; no clear D gene. The sequence was collected from a woman older than 75 with acute or convalescent COVID-19. CDR3 DNA sequence: TGCGCCAGCAGTGAGTCCAATCTCCTCCCGCGGACTGAAGCTTTCTTT. The encoded protein is CASSESNLLPRTEAFF.